These T cell receptor beta chains were read from a single sample in a study of control samples from healthy donors and cancer patients. Assay: immunoSEQ multiplex PCR; the TCRdb copy retains only in-frame clones and omits some. The sample carries 120,000 or so clones, over 85% recorded once. What was sequenced was blood. The source is a man younger than 40 in good health. Each CDR3 is given with its conserved first and last residue. D genes are given only for firm matches. Only part of the rows carry a size: once, few, many, or a class if the clone is expanded.

d_call: -; v_call: TRBV11-2; clone_size: -; j_call: TRBJ2-2; cdr3_aa: CASPGGEVNTGELFF; cdr3_nt: TGTGCCAGCCCTGGTGGAGAGGTTAACACCGGGGAGCTGTTTTTT
d_call: -; v_call: TRBV4-2; clone_size: once; j_call: TRBJ1-5; cdr3_aa: CASSPEWASNQPQHF; cdr3_nt: TGTGCCAGCAGCCCAGAGTGGGCGTCGAATCAGCCCCAGCATTTT
d_call: -; v_call: TRBV29-1; clone_size: -; j_call: TRBJ2-7; cdr3_aa: CSVNVGYEQYF; cdr3_nt: TGCAGCGTTAACGTGGGGTACGAGCAGTACTTC
d_call: -; v_call: TRBV5-5; clone_size: once; j_call: TRBJ1-5; cdr3_aa: CASSSWPGNNQPQHF; cdr3_nt: TGTGCCAGCAGCTCCTGGCCGGGCAACAATCAGCCCCAGCATTTT
d_call: -; v_call: TRBV3-1/TRBV3-2; clone_size: once; j_call: TRBJ2-3; cdr3_aa: CASSQGLWSTDTQYF; cdr3_nt: TGTGCCAGCAGCCAAGGCCTTTGGAGCACAGATACGCAGTATTTT
d_call: -; v_call: TRBV5-1; clone_size: -; j_call: TRBJ2-5; cdr3_aa: CASSLDQETQYF; cdr3_nt: TGCGCCAGCAGCTTGGATCAAGAGACCCAGTACTTC
d_call: TRBD1; v_call: TRBV10-3; clone_size: -; j_call: TRBJ1-3; cdr3_aa: CAISAGQKISGNTIYF; cdr3_nt: TGTGCCATCAGTGCGGGACAGAAGATCTCTGGAAACACCATATATTTT
d_call: TRBD1; v_call: TRBV30; clone_size: once; j_call: TRBJ1-2; cdr3_aa: CAWSRTGSGYTF; cdr3_nt: TGTGCCTGGAGCCGGACAGGGAGTGGCTACACCTTC
d_call: TRBD1; v_call: TRBV10-3; clone_size: -; j_call: TRBJ2-1; cdr3_aa: CAISDPRDRGRINEQFF; cdr3_nt: TGTGCCATCAGTGACCCCCGGGACAGGGGGAGAATCAATGAGCAGTTCTTC
d_call: -; v_call: TRBV18; clone_size: -; j_call: TRBJ2-3; cdr3_aa: CASSLAPDTQYF; cdr3_nt: TGTGCCAGCTCACTAGCGCCAGATACGCAGTATTTT
d_call: -; v_call: TRBV15; clone_size: -; j_call: TRBJ1-5; cdr3_aa: CATSRVGGSNQPQHF; cdr3_nt: TGTGCCACCAGCAGGGTTGGGGGAAGCAATCAGCCCCAGCATTTT
d_call: -; v_call: TRBV25-1; clone_size: -; j_call: TRBJ2-1; cdr3_aa: CASRQGPASYNEQFF; cdr3_nt: TGTGCCAGCAGGCAGGGTCCAGCGTCCTACAATGAGCAGTTCTTC
d_call: TRBD1; v_call: TRBV5-5; clone_size: -; j_call: TRBJ1-2; cdr3_aa: CASSLFPGGQNYGYTF; cdr3_nt: TGTGCCAGCAGCTTGTTTCCAGGGGGCCAGAACTATGGCTACACCTTC
d_call: -; v_call: TRBV7-9; clone_size: -; j_call: TRBJ1-4; cdr3_aa: CASSLEYETEKLFF; cdr3_nt: TGTGCCAGCAGCTTAGAATATGAGACTGAAAAACTGTTTTTT
d_call: TRBD1; v_call: TRBV7-2; clone_size: -; j_call: TRBJ2-5; cdr3_aa: CASSLALAGGTETQYF; cdr3_nt: TGTGCCAGCAGCTTAGCGCTGGCAGGGGGAACAGAGACCCAGTACTTC
d_call: TRBD2; v_call: TRBV2; clone_size: -; j_call: TRBJ2-2; cdr3_aa: CASSEWGGANTGELFF; cdr3_nt: TGTGCCAGCAGTGAATGGGGGGGGGCGAACACCGGGGAGCTGTTTTTT
d_call: -; v_call: TRBV30; clone_size: -; j_call: TRBJ2-1; cdr3_aa: CAWQSKSSYNEQFF; cdr3_nt: TGTGCCTGGCAAAGTAAGAGCTCCTACAATGAGCAGTTCTTC
d_call: -; v_call: TRBV7-8; clone_size: -; j_call: TRBJ1-5; cdr3_aa: CASSSSRDRNQPQHF; cdr3_nt: TGTGCCAGCAGCTCCTCCAGAGACCGCAATCAGCCCCAGCATTTT
d_call: -; v_call: TRBV4-1; clone_size: once; j_call: TRBJ1-2; cdr3_aa: CASSQETTFSYGYTF; cdr3_nt: TGCGCCAGCAGCCAGGAAACCACATTTAGCTATGGCTACACCTTC
d_call: -; v_call: TRBV6-2/TRBV6-3; clone_size: -; j_call: TRBJ2-1; cdr3_aa: CASSSKVGEQFF; cdr3_nt: TGTGCCAGCAGTTCTAAGGTCGGTGAGCAGTTCTTC
d_call: TRBD2; v_call: TRBV29-1; clone_size: -; j_call: TRBJ2-7; cdr3_aa: CSYVIGGGSKNEQYF; cdr3_nt: TGCAGCTATGTAATAGGCGGGGGATCTAAGAACGAGCAGTACTTC
d_call: TRBD1; v_call: TRBV9; clone_size: once; j_call: TRBJ2-1; cdr3_aa: CASSASITGTGQFF; cdr3_nt: TGTGCCAGCAGCGCCAGTATCACCGGGACAGGGCAGTTCTTC
d_call: -; v_call: TRBV9; clone_size: -; j_call: TRBJ1-2; cdr3_aa: CASSVSGAYYGYTF; cdr3_nt: TGTGCCAGCAGCGTATCGGGGGCCTACTATGGCTACACCTTC
d_call: -; v_call: TRBV6-5; clone_size: -; j_call: TRBJ1-2; cdr3_aa: CASSSSRSNYGYTF; cdr3_nt: TGTGCCAGCAGTTCAAGTAGGAGCAACTATGGCTACACCTTC
d_call: TRBD1; v_call: TRBV18; clone_size: once; j_call: TRBJ2-3; cdr3_aa: CASSPHHGQAEYF; cdr3_nt: TGTGCCAGCTCACCTCATCATGGACAGGCGGAGTATTTT